These T cell receptor beta chains were read from a single sample in a study of T cells in Graves' hyperthyroidism and ophthalmopathy. TCRdb analysed the multiplex PCR reads with MiXCR anew, one entry per CDR3 protein. The sample carries more than 300,000 distinct CDR3 sequences, approximately 17% recorded once. The sequencing input was blood. These receptors were obtained from a man between 18 and 29 years old with Graves' ophthalmopathy. Each CDR3 is given with its conserved first and last residue. Rows may omit the clone size; those that give it use once, few, many or a size class.

cdr3_length: 16
j_call: TRBJ2-3
v_call: TRBV18
clone_size: few
cdr3_aa: CANSPREAGGSDTQYF

cdr3_length: 15
j_call: TRBJ2-3
v_call: TRBV10-3
clone_size: many
cdr3_aa: CAISDLSRGPDTQYF

cdr3_length: 11
j_call: TRBJ2-7
v_call: TRBV11-2
clone_size: many
cdr3_aa: CASSGGDEQYF

cdr3_length: 16
j_call: TRBJ2-3
v_call: TRBV7-9
clone_size: many
cdr3_aa: CASSLESWGRTDTQYF

cdr3_length: 16
j_call: TRBJ2-6
v_call: TRBV27
clone_size: -
cdr3_aa: CASSFFRNSGANVLTF

cdr3_length: 15
j_call: TRBJ2-1
v_call: TRBV11-3
clone_size: -
cdr3_aa: CASTRAGGAYNEQFF

cdr3_length: 12
j_call: TRBJ1-1
v_call: TRBV29-1
clone_size: -
cdr3_aa: CSVEGRGSEAFF

cdr3_length: 13
j_call: TRBJ1-2
v_call: TRBV12-3/TRBV12-4
clone_size: -
cdr3_aa: CASTQRDNYGYTF

cdr3_length: 14
j_call: TRBJ1-1
v_call: TRBV18
clone_size: many
cdr3_aa: CASSPGTGRAEAFF

cdr3_length: 14
j_call: TRBJ2-3
v_call: TRBV5-6
clone_size: many
cdr3_aa: CASSFIGTTDTQYF

cdr3_length: 15
j_call: TRBJ1-2
v_call: TRBV28
clone_size: many
cdr3_aa: CASSPSPGEEYGYTF

cdr3_length: 13
j_call: TRBJ2-7
v_call: TRBV6-1
clone_size: many
cdr3_aa: CASTRTREYEQYF

cdr3_length: 16
j_call: TRBJ2-7
v_call: TRBV18
clone_size: few
cdr3_aa: CASSPRLAGASYEQYF

cdr3_length: 16
j_call: TRBJ1-5
v_call: TRBV6-1
clone_size: few
cdr3_aa: CASSEEVELPSGPQHF

cdr3_length: 12
j_call: TRBJ2-7
v_call: TRBV2
clone_size: many
cdr3_aa: CASSVQSYEQYF

cdr3_length: 14
j_call: TRBJ1-3
v_call: TRBV24-1
clone_size: -
cdr3_aa: CATSDSGTGNTIYF

cdr3_length: 15
j_call: TRBJ2-3
v_call: TRBV2
clone_size: many
cdr3_aa: CASSSGQGASDTQYF

cdr3_length: 14
j_call: TRBJ2-7
v_call: TRBV2
clone_size: -
cdr3_aa: CASSDGTGEGEQYF

cdr3_length: 17
j_call: TRBJ2-3
v_call: TRBV6-6
clone_size: few
cdr3_aa: CASGYSVFAPSTDTQYF

cdr3_length: 14
j_call: TRBJ1-5
v_call: TRBV20-1
clone_size: -
cdr3_aa: CSATPGVSNQPQHF